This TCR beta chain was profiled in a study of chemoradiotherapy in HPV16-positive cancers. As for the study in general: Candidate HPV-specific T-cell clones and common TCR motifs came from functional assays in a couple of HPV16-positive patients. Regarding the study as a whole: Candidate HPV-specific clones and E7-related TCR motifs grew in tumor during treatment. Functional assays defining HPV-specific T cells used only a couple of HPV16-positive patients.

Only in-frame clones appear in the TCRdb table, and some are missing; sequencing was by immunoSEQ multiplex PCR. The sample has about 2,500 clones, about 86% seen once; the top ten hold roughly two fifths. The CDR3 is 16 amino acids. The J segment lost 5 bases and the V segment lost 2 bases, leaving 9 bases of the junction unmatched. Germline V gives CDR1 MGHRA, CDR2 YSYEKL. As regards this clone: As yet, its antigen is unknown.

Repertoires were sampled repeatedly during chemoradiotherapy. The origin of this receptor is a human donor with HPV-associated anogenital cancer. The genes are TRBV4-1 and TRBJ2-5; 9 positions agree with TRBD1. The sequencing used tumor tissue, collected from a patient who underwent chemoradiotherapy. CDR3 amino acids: CASSQTFRTGVETQYF. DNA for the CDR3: TGCGCCAGCAGCCAAACCTTCCGGACAGGGGTTGAGACCCAGTACTTC.